Detailed here is one T cell receptor beta chain. Every contributor of samples was a Caucasian grown-up residing in Nashville, Tennessee. The sample belongs to a study of shared clonotypes between healthy human individuals. Assay execution proceeded at the deep level. Several immunoSEQ plates received, in even portions, the genomic DNA of each subset. Only in-frame clones appear in the TCRdb table, and some are missing; sequencing was by immunoSEQ multiplex PCR. The sample lists 2 million to 3 million clones, roughly 93% occurring once. CDR1 MNHEY and CDR2 SMNVEV come from the germline V gene (reference sequence). V was clipped by 4 bases and J by 7 bases; unmatched bases: 11. This CDR3 contains 15 residues.

The rearrangement uses TRBV27 and TRBJ2-7, with 9 bases matching TRBD1. Sample: naive CD4+ T cells from PBMCs. Specified subset: CD45RA+ positively selected. The clonotype was recovered from a man in his late teens or twenties in good health. Some clones in this sample may be carry-over from other donors' samples. DNA of the CDR3: TGTGCCAGCAGTTCCATCGGGACAGGGCCAGGTGAGCAGTACTTC. It specifies CASSSIGTGPGEQYF.